These T cell receptor beta chains were read from a single sample in a study of blood T cells in healthy people across ages. MiXCR was run by TCRdb on the 5' RACE reads, yielding one entry per CDR3 protein. The sample includes 800,000 or so distinct CDR3 sequences, 20% to 25% of them seen just once. This same sample was also part of a study on T cells of mothers and their children.

The sequenced material came from blood. These receptors were obtained from a boy under 18 in good health. Each CDR3 is given with its conserved first and last residue. The D gene is left open where the match is weak. Size is omitted from some rows. Given values are once, few, many or a class for expanded clones.

>few|TRBD2|TRBV3-1|TRBJ2-1
CASSQPGGGYNEQFF
TGTGCCAGCAGCCAACCCGGCGGGGGCTACAATGAGCAGTTCTTC
>-|-|TRBV11-2|TRBJ2-1
CASSLQLPQGRGLNEQFF
TGTGCCAGCAGCTTACAATTACCACAGGGGAGGGGGCTCAATGAGCAGTTCTTC
>-|-|TRBV6-6|TRBJ2-1
CASSAQTPNNEQFF
TGTGCCAGCAGTGCCCAGACTCCTAACAATGAGCAGTTCTTC
>few|TRBD2|TRBV5-6|TRBJ2-5
CASSLMRGGRETQYF
TGTGCCAGCAGCTTGATGCGGGGGGGCCGGGAGACCCAGTACTTC
>-|TRBD1|TRBV6-5|TRBJ1-4
CASSSPGQGPVGEKLFF
TGTGCCAGCAGTTCGCCGGGACAGGGACCTGTGGGTGAAAAACTGTTTTTT
>few|TRBD1|TRBV12-3/TRBV12-4|TRBJ2-7
CASSARDRSYEQYF
TGTGCCAGCAGTGCCCGGGACAGGTCCTACGAGCAGTACTTC
>few|-|TRBV28|TRBJ1-1
CASSSPTLKNTEAFF
TGTGCCAGCAGCTCTCCGACCCTGAAGAACACTGAAGCTTTCTTT
>few|-|TRBV20-1|TRBJ2-4
CSARSTENIQYF
TGCAGTGCTAGGTCGACAGAAAACATTCAGTACTTC
>few|TRBD1|TRBV6-2/TRBV6-3|TRBJ1-2
CASSYSGQAGSGYTF
TGTGCCAGCAGTTACTCGGGACAGGCAGGATCTGGCTACACCTTC
>many|-|TRBV6-6|TRBJ1-5
CASSYAVNQPQHF
TGTGCCAGCAGTTACGCAGTCAATCAGCCCCAGCATTTT
>-|-|TRBV2|TRBJ1-6
CASSDGGKGNSPLHF
TGTGCCAGCAGTGACGGGGGGAAGGGAAATTCACCCCTCCACTTT
>few|-|TRBV5-4|TRBJ2-1
CASSPDSRDDITPYNEQFF
TGTGCCAGCAGCCCGGACAGTCGGGATGACATCACCCCCTACAATGAGCAGTTCTTC
>-|TRBD1|TRBV3-1|TRBJ2-5
CASSLGTGGKTQYF
TGTGCCAGCAGCCTCGGGACAGGGGGGAAGACCCAGTACTTC
>few|-|TRBV4-3|TRBJ2-3
CASSQQEGLDTQYF
TGCGCCAGCAGCCAACAGGAGGGCTTAGATACGCAGTATTTT
>few|-|TRBV4-1|TRBJ2-7
CASSQEGGLGEYF
TGCGCCAGCAGCCAAGAAGGGGGACTTGGGGAGTACTTC
>-|-|TRBV28|TRBJ2-1
CASSLWPVTLSYNEQFF
TGTGCCAGCAGTTTATGGCCGGTCACTCTCTCCTACAATGAGCAGTTCTTC
>few|TRBD1|TRBV9|TRBJ2-1
CASSPQDRGYNEQFF
TGTGCCAGCAGCCCCCAGGACAGGGGATACAATGAGCAGTTCTTC
>-|TRBD2|TRBV27|TRBJ2-3
CASGAGVTDTQYF
TGTGCCAGCGGAGCGGGAGTTACAGATACGCAGTATTTT
>few|-|TRBV3-1|TRBJ2-3
CASSQDPAGLGTSVTDTQYF
TGTGCCAGCAGCCAAGACCCCGCCGGACTGGGGACCTCCGTCACAGATACGCAGTATTTT
>few|-|TRBV5-6|TRBJ2-1
CASSLADRISREQFF
TGTGCCAGCAGCTTGGCAGACAGGATCAGTCGAGAGCAGTTCTTC
>-|TRBD2|TRBV12-5|TRBJ2-1
CASGLIAGAPLFF
TGTGCTAGTGGTTTGATAGCGGGGGCCCCACTGTTCTTC
>-|TRBD2|TRBV7-9|TRBJ2-1
CASSLASASSGHNEQFF
TGTGCCAGCAGCTTAGCGAGCGCGTCTAGCGGCCACAATGAGCAGTTCTTC
>few|-|TRBV6-2/TRBV6-3|TRBJ2-2
CASSYSISGGANTGELFF
TGTGCCAGCAGTTACTCGATATCTGGCGGAGCGAACACCGGGGAGCTGTTTTTT
>-|-|TRBV29-1|TRBJ2-1
CSVEIPGNEQFF
TGCAGCGTTGAAATTCCGGGCAATGAGCAGTTCTTC
>-|-|TRBV6-5|TRBJ1-2
CASSYSAGKYGYTF
TGTGCCAGCAGTTACTCAGCAGGAAAGTATGGCTACACCTTC
>few|TRBD1|TRBV29-1|TRBJ2-7
CSVTGGDRGLYEQYF
TGCAGCGTCACCGGTGGGGACAGGGGACTCTACGAGCAGTACTTC
>few|TRBD1|TRBV6-2/TRBV6-3|TRBJ2-7
CASSYGQEVASYEQYF
TGTGCCAGCAGTTACGGACAGGAAGTCGCCTCCTACGAGCAGTACTTC
>-|-|TRBV7-9|TRBJ2-2
CASSLVLAGTGELFF
TGTGCCAGCAGCTTAGTTCTAGCCGGCACCGGGGAGCTGTTTTTT
>few|-|TRBV20-1|TRBJ2-5
CSAERQETQYF
TGCAGTGCTGAAAGGCAAGAGACCCAGTACTTC
>-|-|TRBV29-1|TRBJ2-1
CSVDVENYNEQFF
TGCAGCGTTGACGTGGAGAATTACAATGAGCAGTTCTTC
>few|-|TRBV28|TRBJ1-2
CASSLTPPSGYTF
TGTGCCAGCAGTTTGACGCCCCCCAGTGGCTACACCTTC
>few|-|TRBV25-1|TRBJ2-5
CATSPRRGVQETQYF
TGTGCCACCTCGCCCCGCCGCGGGGTCCAAGAGACCCAGTACTTC
>few|-|TRBV7-9|TRBJ1-2
CASLGSTGSYGYTF
TGTGCCAGCTTAGGATCGACCGGGAGCTATGGCTACACCTTC
>many|-|TRBV7-2|TRBJ2-3
CASSLDKGSRTQYF
TGTGCCAGCAGCTTAGATAAGGGCAGTAGGACGCAGTATTTT
>-|-|TRBV4-3|TRBJ1-4
CASSHASRATNEKLFF
TGCGCCAGCAGCCACGCTTCCAGGGCAACTAATGAAAAACTGTTTTTT
>-|-|TRBV4-1|TRBJ1-2
CASSPLGGNYGYTF
TGCGCCAGCAGCCCTTTGGGCGGGAACTATGGCTACACCTTC
>few|TRBD2|TRBV29-1|TRBJ2-1
CSVSPGGNEQFF
TGCAGCGTTTCGCCGGGGGGCAATGAGCAGTTCTTC
>-|TRBD2|TRBV23-1|TRBJ2-3
CASSRRGLAGVGDTQYF
TGCGCCAGCAGTCGACGGGGACTAGCGGGAGTTGGAGATACGCAGTATTTT
>few|-|TRBV4-3|TRBJ1-4
CASSPRAAYNEKLFF
TGCGCCAGCAGCCCTCGAGCAGCCTATAATGAAAAACTGTTTTTT
>few|-|TRBV20-1|TRBJ1-2
CSVPLNYGYTF
TGCAGTGTCCCGTTGAACTATGGCTACACCTTC
>few|-|TRBV28|TRBJ2-7
CASSPREEFYEQYF
TGTGCCAGCAGTCCCAGGGAGGAGTTCTACGAGCAGTACTTC
>-|-|TRBV12-3/TRBV12-4|TRBJ1-4
CASSLRRNNEKLFF
TGTGCCAGCAGTTTAAGGCGGAATAATGAAAAACTGTTTTTT
>-|-|TRBV28|TRBJ2-7
CATTLSYEQYF
TGTGCCACCACCCTCTCCTACGAGCAGTACTTC
>few|-|TRBV27|TRBJ2-5
CASSLSGDGETQYF
TGTGCCAGCAGTTTATCAGGCGACGGAGAGACCCAGTACTTC
>-|-|TRBV7-2|TRBJ2-7
CASSAPAAGHWTNEQYF
TGTGCCAGCAGCGCGCCGGCGGCGGGGCATTGGACTAACGAGCAGTACTTC
>few|-|TRBV5-6|TRBJ2-1
CASSRTLTSYNEQFF
TGTGCCAGCAGCCGGACATTAACCTCCTACAATGAGCAGTTCTTC
>-|-|TRBV6-1|TRBJ2-3
CASRNTRVGTDTQYF
TGTGCCAGCAGGAACACTAGAGTTGGAACAGATACGCAGTATTTT
>-|-|TRBV20-1|TRBJ2-4
CSARESTAGKKNIQYF
TGCAGTGCTAGAGAGTCAACCGCGGGAAAGAAAAACATTCAGTACTTC
>few|TRBD1|TRBV7-9|TRBJ1-4
CASGVGQGNEKLFF
TGTGCCAGCGGCGTGGGACAGGGGAATGAAAAACTGTTTTTT
>once|TRBD1|TRBV20-1|TRBJ2-5
CSALDRDPRGTQYF
TGCAGTGCTCTGGACAGGGACCCCCGGGGGACCCAGTACTTC
>-|-|TRBV3-1|TRBJ2-3
CASSRDTYTDTQYF
TGTGCCAGCAGCAGGGACACCTACACAGATACGCAGTATTTT
>-|TRBD2|TRBV29-1|TRBJ2-1
CSARLAANEQFF
TGCAGCGCCCGACTAGCAGCCAATGAGCAGTTCTTC
>-|-|TRBV9|TRBJ1-2
CASSVGTREVGYTF
TGTGCCAGCAGCGTTGGGACCCGGGAAGTTGGCTACACCTTC
>few|-|TRBV10-3|TRBJ2-7
CAISGGDNSYEQYF
TGTGCCATCAGTGGAGGGGACAACTCCTACGAGCAGTACTTC
>-|-|TRBV10-3|TRBJ2-1
CAITERPEGDEQFF
TGTGCCATCACTGAACGTCCGGAAGGCGATGAGCAGTTCTTC
>-|-|TRBV7-9|TRBJ1-2
CASSLVEAGFYGYTF
TGTGCCAGCAGCTTAGTAGAGGCAGGGTTCTATGGCTACACCTTC
>few|-|TRBV20-1|TRBJ1-2
CSATRASYGYTF
TGCAGCGCCACAAGAGCTAGCTATGGCTACACCTTC
>-|TRBD1|TRBV28|TRBJ2-5
CASSVRGQGQETQYF
TGTGCCAGCAGTGTCAGGGGGCAAGGCCAGGAGACCCAGTACTTC
>few|-|TRBV24-1|TRBJ2-5
CATSDGQDQETQYF
TGTGCCACCAGTGACGGACAAGACCAAGAGACCCAGTACTTC
>few|TRBD2|TRBV15|TRBJ2-5
CATAGGSETQYF
TGTGCCACAGCGGGGGGCTCAGAGACCCAGTACTTC